The 28 T cell receptor beta chains reported below all come from one sample, sequenced in a study of neurological immune-mediated disorders. TCRdb reprocessed the 5' RACE reads with MiXCR, giving one entry per CDR3 protein. The table records around 100,000 distinct CDR3 sequences, about a tenth of them present only once. Sample time point: longitudinal time-point 3. The sequencing input was PBMCs. These receptors were obtained from a female donor with HTLV-1-associated myelopathy (HAM/TSP).

At least ten counts were recorded for this clonotype. V gene TRBV7-2 combines with J gene TRBJ2-3; either TRBD1 or TRBD2 may supply D (8 bases each). The CDR3 contains 19 residues. The germline V and J ends were trimmed by 6 bases and 4 bases, with 29 bases remaining between them. CDR1 and CDR2 from the germline V gene are SGHTA and FQGNSA. CDR3 sequence reads: CASRYGGEFTGGSADTQYF. The CDR3 DNA is TGTGCCAGCAGATACGGGGGGGAATTTACAGGGGGGTCAGCAGATACGCAGTATTTT.

The table lists this clonotype with many counts. V usage is TRBV24-1 and J usage is TRBJ1-4; 9 bases are shared with TRBD1. The ends lost 4 bases at V and 6 bases at J; junction bases unmatched: 5. CDR3 length equals 15 residues. CDR1 is KGHDR and CDR2 is SFDVKD in the germline V gene. For the CDR3, the DNA is TGTGCCACCAGTGACCGGGGACAGGGTGATGAAAAACTGTTTTTT. Translation: CATSDRGQGDEKLFF.

The chain couples TRBV5-1 to TRBJ2-7; D not certain. Germline V CDR1 and CDR2: SGHRS, YFSETQ. V lost 4 bases and J 5 bases, leaving 13 bases between the germline ends. The CDR3 totals 13 residues. Here the CDR3 DNA reads TGCGCCAGCAGCCCAACGACCTGGCACGAGCAGTACTTC. Translation: CASSPTTWHEQYF.

This clonotype was seen at least ten times. The chain joins TRBV10-3 to TRBJ2-1, with 12 bases aligning to TRBD2. The junction had 9 bases not matched to a gene; V was cut back by 6 bases and J by 6 bases. Germline V gene lookup returns CDR1 ENHRY and CDR2 SYGVKD. CDR3 size: 16 residues. Written as DNA, the CDR3 is TGTGCCATCAGGACCTCACTAGCGGGGGGCCTCAATGAGCAGTTCTTC. This sequence encodes CAIRTSLAGGLNEQFF.

Many counts were recorded for this clonotype. The genes are TRBV29-1 and TRBJ2-2; 10 nucleotides align to TRBD1. Germline CDR1 reads SQVTM; CDR2 reads ANQGSEA. This CDR3 has 14 amino acids. V gave up 2 bases and J gave up 7 bases; unmatched junction bases: 4. This CDR3 is CSVERQGAGGELFF. The CDR3 nucleotides are TGCAGCGTTGAACGACAGGGGGCGGGCGGGGAGCTGTTTTTT.

In its sample, this clonotype was seen a few times. The CDR3 nucleotides read TGCGCCAGCAAGGGAACGGGACAGGACCTCTACGAGCAGTACTTC. As protein: CASKGTGQDLYEQYF. The chain combines TRBV5-1 with TRBJ2-7; 8 bases align to TRBD1. V gave up 6 bases and J gave up 3 bases; unmatched junction bases: 11. The length of the CDR3 is 15 residues. Germline-derived CDR1 and CDR2 are SGHRS and YFSETQ.

As for this clonotype: This sequence may be a read error, since a much larger clone differs from it by one base. The chain has TRBV29-1 and TRBJ2-2; no clear D. Germline V CDR1 and CDR2: SQVTM, ANQGSEA. The V and J ends lost 6 bases and 9 bases respectively, with 11 bases between them. This CDR3 has 11 amino acids. The CDR3 DNA sequence: TGCAGCGTCCCTGTCAGCAGGGAGCTGTTTTTT. Protein product: CSVPVSRELFF.

Details on this clonotype: A read error may be the cause here, since a much bigger clone is one base away. This sequence joins TRBV7-9 and TRBJ1-1; D is perhaps TRBD1 (5 bases). In germline, CDR1 is SEHNR, CDR2 FQNEAQ (reference sequence). The V end lost 7 bases, the J end lost 0 bases, and 12 bases lay between the germline ends. CDR3 length equals 14 residues. In DNA, the CDR3 is TGTGCCAGCAATGTTGTGGGGCTGAACACTGAAGCTTTCTTT. It encodes CASNVVGLNTEAFF. The full variable domain, its missing parts supplied by reference TRBV7-9 and TRBJ1-1, is DTGVSQNPRHKITKRGQNVTFRCDPISEHNRLYWYRQTLGQGPEFLTYFQNEAQLEKSRLLSDRFSAERPKGSFSTLEIQRTEQGDSAMYLCASNVVGLNTEAFFGQGTRLTVV.

In this sample, this clonotype turned up many times. The chain uses TRBV5-1 and TRBJ2-1, with 16 bases identical to TRBD2. This CDR3 comprises 18 residues. Germline V gene sequence: CDR1 SGHRS, CDR2 YFSETQ. V was clipped by 4 bases and J by 7 bases; unmatched bases: 11. CDR3 residues: CASSVGLAGGPSRNEQFF. Here the CDR3 DNA reads TGCGCCAGCAGCGTGGGACTAGCGGGGGGGCCATCTCGAAATGAGCAGTTCTTC.

This clonotype was detected ten times or more. The chain carries TRBV5-5 and TRBJ1-1; tentative D call: TRBD1 (5 bases). From germline, CDR1 is SGHKS and CDR2 YYEKEE (reference sequence). This CDR3 comprises 14 residues. V gave up 4 bases and J gave up 1 base, with 11 bases separating them. The CDR3 DNA sequence: TGTGCCAGCAGCAAAGGGACGGCGAACACTGAAGCTTTCTTT. Its translation: CASSKGTANTEAFF.

This clonotype occurred many times. The rearrangement uses TRBV7-9 and TRBJ2-4; TRBD2 matches at 10 bases. The J segment lost 2 bases and the V segment lost 4 bases, leaving 5 bases of the junction unmatched. The CDR3 totals 16 residues. Germline lookup yields CDR1 SEHNR and CDR2 FQNEAQ (reference sequence). CDR3 bases: TGTGCCAGCAGCTGGTTAGCGGGGGGCCCCAAAAACATTCAGTACTTC. Translated: CASSWLAGGPKNIQYF.

The rearrangement joins TRBV10-3 to TRBJ2-7; 8 bases map to TRBD1. The junction had 7 bases not matched to a gene; V was cut back by 6 bases and J by 0 bases. The length of the CDR3 is 15 residues. Germline V gives CDR1 ENHRY, CDR2 SYGVKD. The chain's CDR3 is CAIRAGQGSSYEQYF. In DNA form, the CDR3 reads TGTGCCATCAGGGCCGGACAGGGAAGCTCCTACGAGCAGTACTTC.

V is TRBV20-1 and J is TRBJ2-2; D gene ambiguous. Germline assignment: CDR1 DFQATT and CDR2 SNEGSKA (reference sequence). Trimming removed 3 bases from V and 6 bases from J, with 8 bases in between. The CDR3 consists of 12 residues. The CDR3 region has the DNA TGCAGTGCTAGTAAATTTGCCGGGGAGCTGTTTTTT. This sequence encodes CSASKFAGELFF.

This clonotype was observed many times. The gene calls are TRBV11-3 and TRBJ2-1; the D is unclear. Trimming stripped 5 bases from V and 2 bases from J, with 16 bases between. The germline CDR1 and CDR2 sequences are SGHNT and YENEEA. The CDR3 is 16 residues long. The CDR3 nucleotides are TGTGCCAGCAGCACCAGTTTTGCAATTCCCTACAATGAGCAGTTCTTC. It translates to CASSTSFAIPYNEQFF.

Many counts were recorded for this clonotype. This sequence joins TRBV5-1 and TRBJ2-1; a possible D gene is TRBD2 (5 bases). CDR3 length equals 15 residues. V lost 0 bases, J lost 2 bases, and 9 bases lay in between. CDR1 and CDR2 (germline): SGHRS, YFSETQ. In nucleotides, the CDR3 is TGCGCCAGCAGCTTGGCCATCGGGGCCTACAATGAGCAGTTCTTC. Residues: CASSLAIGAYNEQFF. The complete variable domain, with remaining parts taken from reference TRBV5-1 and TRBJ2-1, reads KAGVTQTPRYLIKTRGQQVTLSCSPISGHRSVSWYQQTPGQGLQFLFEYFSETQRNKGNFPGRFSGRQFSNSRSEMNVSTLELGDSALYLCASSLAIGAYNEQFFGPGTRLTVL.

In this sample, this clonotype turned up many times. The V gene is TRBV2, the J gene TRBJ1-4, with 9 nucleotides matching TRBD1. Germline V lookup: CDR1 SNHLY, CDR2 FYNNEI. The CDR3 length is 15 residues. The ends lost 0 bases at V and 7 bases at J; junction bases unmatched: 3. CDR3 protein: CASSEAGTGTEKLFF. For the CDR3, the DNA is TGTGCCAGCAGTGAAGCCGGGACAGGGACTGAAAAACTGTTTTTT.

This clonotype was counted ten times or more. The V call is TRBV27, the J call TRBJ2-4; D tentatively fits TRBD1 or TRBD2 (6 bases each). The CDR3 covers 15 residues. The germline V gene encodes CDR1 MNHEY and CDR2 SMNVEV (reference sequence). Trimming took off 10 bases at V and 4 bases at J, with 20 bases between the two ends. CDR3 in amino acids: CAKNSGGTPKNIQYF. In DNA form, the CDR3 reads TGTGCCAAAAACTCCGGAGGGACACCAAAAAACATTCAGTACTTC.

This clonotype was seen at least ten times. This chain uses TRBV5-6 with TRBJ1-2; 10 nucleotides match TRBD1. Germline V lookup: CDR1 SGHDT, CDR2 YYEEEE. This CDR3 has 16 residues. Trimming cost V 0 bases and J 7 bases; bases outside gene matches: 9. The CDR3 DNA is TGTGCCAGCAGCTTGGCCGCGGAGACAGGGGGCACTGGCTACACCTTC. Its protein product is CASSLAAETGGTGYTF.

This clonotype has at least ten counts. V is TRBV7-9 and J is TRBJ2-7; possible D gene TRBD1, 6 bases. CDR3 length equals 14 residues. Looked up from germline, CDR1 is SEHNR and CDR2 is FQNEAQ (reference sequence). Trimming removed 3 bases from V and 4 bases from J, with 13 bases in between. Here the CDR3 reads CASSLADSKYEQYF. The CDR3 DNA sequence: TGTGCCAGCAGCTTGGCGGACAGCAAGTACGAGCAGTACTTC. Full variable domain (outside the CDR3, taken from reference TRBV7-9 and TRBJ2-7): DTGVSQNPRHKITKRGQNVTFRCDPISEHNRLYWYRQTLGQGPEFLTYFQNEAQLEKSRLLSDRFSAERPKGSFSTLEIQRTEQGDSAMYLCASSLADSKYEQYFGPGTRLTVT.

This clonotype showed up many times. The chain couples TRBV20-1 to TRBJ2-7; 8 bases are a match to TRBD1. Trimming took 6 bases from V and 5 from J; bases not matched to a gene: 15. Germline V CDR1 and CDR2: DFQATT, SNEGSKA (reference sequence). The CDR3 covers 15 residues. CDR3 protein: CSANPRGDRPHEQYF. The CDR3 DNA is TGCAGTGCAAATCCGCGAGGGGACAGGCCGCACGAGCAGTACTTC.

Points on this clonotype: A read error may explain this, as a much larger clone is one base away. The gene calls are TRBV7-9 and TRBJ2-7; D is possibly TRBD2 (6 bases). Germline V lookup: CDR1 SEHNR, CDR2 FQNEAQ (reference sequence). There are 16 residues in the CDR3. V was cut by 5 bases and J by 2 bases, with 19 bases left in between. The CDR3 DNA sequence: TGTGCCAGCAGCCTCTACACTAGCTGGGCAACCTACGAGCAGTACTTC. Translated: CASSLYTSWATYEQYF.

Regarding this clonotype: A much larger clone is a single base away; this may be a read error. J is TRBJ2-2 and V is TRBV5-1, with 8 positions matching TRBD1. Looked up from germline, CDR1 is SGHRS and CDR2 is YFSETQ. The CDR3 has 14 residues. CDR3 bases: TGCGCCAGCAGCATCGGACAGGGCACCAGGGAGCTGTTTTTT. It is translated as CASSIGQGTRELFF.

This clonotype was counted ten times or more. The V call is TRBV5-6, the J call TRBJ2-7; tentative D call: TRBD1 (7 bases). The ends were cut back, 6 bases at V and 7 bases at J, with 23 bases in the middle. Germline-derived CDR1 and CDR2 are SGHDT and YYEEEE. CDR3 length: 15 amino acids. The CDR3 nucleotides are TGTGCCAGCATCACTCTCAGGGGGGACGTTGAGGAGCAGTACTTC. Its protein is CASITLRGDVEEQYF.

This clonotype was detected many times. The chain is built from TRBV5-1 and TRBJ2-5; 10 bases match TRBD1. Per the germline V gene, CDR1 is SGHRS and CDR2 is YFSETQ. J was trimmed by 4 bases and V by 3 bases; bases with no gene match: 9. The CDR3 consists of 16 residues. CDR3 protein: CASSSTGTGAVETQYF. The CDR3, as DNA: TGCGCCAGCAGCTCTACCGGGACAGGGGCTGTAGAGACCCAGTACTTC.

Ten or more counts support this clonotype. Here the CDR3 reads CASSLGQRHTGELFF. The DNA of the CDR3 is TGTGCCAGCAGTTTAGGCCAGCGTCACACCGGGGAGCTGTTTTTT. This chain connects TRBV28 to TRBJ2-2, with unresolved D. Between the trimmed V and J ends, which lost 2 bases and 3 bases, there was a span of 10 bases. Per the germline V gene, CDR1 is MDHEN and CDR2 is SYDVKM. The CDR3 length is 15 residues. The full variable domain, in which reference TRBV28 and TRBJ2-2 provide the parts outside the CDR3, is DVKVTQSSRYLVKRTGEKVFLECVQDMDHENMFWYRQDPGLGLRLIYFSYDVKMKEKGDIPEGYSVSREKKERFSLILESASTNQTSMYLCASSLGQRHTGELFFGEGSRLTVL.

This clonotype showed up many times. The chain joins TRBV3-1 to TRBJ1-1; D remains unclear. Trimming left V 0 bases short and J 4 bases short, with 3 bases between. The CDR3 extends over 12 amino acids. CDR1 LGHDT and CDR2 YNNKEL come from the germline V gene (reference sequence). The chain's CDR3 is CASSQETTEAFF. CDR3 DNA: TGTGCCAGCAGCCAAGAAACCACTGAAGCTTTCTTT.

A word on this clonotype: Since a much larger clone is just one base distant, this may be a read error. The chain uses TRBV5-1 and TRBJ1-1; unclear D gene. V dropped 4 bases and J dropped 4 bases, with 17 bases sitting between them. The CDR3 runs 15 residues. Germline loops: CDR1 SGHRS, CDR2 YFSETQ. CDR3 DNA sequence: TGCGCCAGCAGCCTCCCGGTAGGGTCGGGCACTGAAGCTTTCTTT. This sequence encodes CASSLPVGSGTEAFF.

This clonotype showed up many times. The chain couples TRBV24-1 to TRBJ1-1; D possibly corresponds to TRBD1 (5 bases). Trimming removed 6 bases from V and 1 base from J, with 8 bases in between. CDR1 is KGHDR and CDR2 is SFDVKD in the germline V gene. There are 13 residues in the CDR3. This CDR3 is CATSRDGNTEAFF. The CDR3 nucleotides are TGTGCCACCAGTCGGGACGGGAACACTGAAGCTTTCTTT.